This entry features one TCR beta chain sequence. Its antigen is still unknown. Naive CD4+ cells were CD45RA-selected; the remaining cells were memory. This record belongs to a study of shared clonotypes between healthy human individuals. Study outcomes and limitations: Lower generation probabilities were found for non-shared clonotypes than for those shared by all four donors.

Per germline, CDR1 MNHEY and CDR2 SVGAGI. V was clipped by 2 bases and J by 9 bases; unmatched bases: 10. This CDR3 comprises 16 residues. At deep level, the assay was performed. Sorted-subset replicate PCRs used approximately 200 ng of genomic DNA. This amount corresponded to 30,000 to 35,000 T cell genomes. Data came from immunoSEQ multiplex PCR; TCRdb stores just in-frame clones and leaves some out. Of about 980,000 clones listed, around 80% are singletons. This clonotype was obtained from a man aged 18 to 29 in good health. This sequence joins TRBV6-5 and TRBJ1-6; 7 bases agree with TRBD1. Material: memory CD4+ T cells sorted from blood. Subset noted: CD45RA-negative fraction. The CDR3 nucleotides are TGTGCCAGCAGTTACGATCAGGGGGGCATAGGTTCACCCCTCCACTTT. Protein product: CASSYDQGGIGSPLHF.